The clone carrying this TCR beta chain came up once. The antigen is not known. PCR was performed using 60 Vbeta and 13 Jbeta primers. The repertoire was sequenced with immunoSEQ multiplex PCR; TCRdb's copy has only in-frame clones and lacks some. The sample shows approximately 150,000 clones, 71% of them seen only once. The data are from a study of cytomegalovirus exposure and HLA in healthy donors. Study observations and caveats: Other equally common chains were less clonally expanded than HLA-associated TCR beta chains, a later analysis showed. With DRB1 most and HLA-C fewest, TCR association rates differed between HLA loci in a later analysis. With later analysis, a missense DCLRE1C variant became linked to TCR beta V- and J-gene trimming. Generally TCR sequences proved uncommon, though certain public TCRs appeared in numerous donors.

The CDR3 consists of 18 residues. V lost 1 base, J lost 0 bases, and 17 bases lay in between. The germline V gene has CDR1 SGHNT and CDR2 YENEEA. The sequence was obtained from a woman aged 30 to 39 in good health and CMV-seronegative. J is TRBJ2-3 and V is TRBV11-3; D is possibly TRBD2 (6 bases). The specimen sequenced was PBMCs. CDR3 region: CASSLGAGGAPSTDTQYF. The CDR3 region has the DNA TGTGCCAGCAGCTTAGGTGCAGGCGGGGCCCCCAGCACAGATACGCAGTATTTT.